The entry below gives a single T cell receptor (beta chain) sequence along with its context. Its antigen is undetermined. Assay used: immunoSEQ multiplex PCR; TCRdb lists only in-frame clones, some missing. The sample has 90,000 to 100,000 clones; 85% to 90% are singletons. The length of the CDR3 is 14 residues. The germline V gene has CDR1 SGHTS and CDR2 YDEGEE. V was cut by 1 base and J by 2 bases, with 10 bases left in between. These data come from a study of T cell responses to AZD1222 COVID-19 vaccine. Study results and caveats: Only a handful of AZD1222 recipients, roughly six in all, had baseline seropositivity.

The chain couples TRBV5-8 to TRBJ2-7; a weak D match, TRBD2 (6 bases). This sequence was found in an adult who received the AZD1222 COVID-19 vaccine. The sequencing used peripheral blood, collected 28 days after the second AZD1222 dose. CDR3 region: CASSLHTGAYEQYF. CDR3 in DNA: TGTGCCAGCAGCTTGCATACGGGGGCCTACGAGCAGTACTTC.